This T cell receptor beta chain was documented in a study of CD8+CD57+ T cells in acquired aplastic anemia. Study observations and caveats: Patients were compared with controls for CD8+ Simpson's diversity, and no significant difference emerged.

The use of genomic DNA as template underpinned the TCR beta VDJ and CDR3 profiling. TCRdb called the reads again in MiXCR, with one record for every CDR3 protein. The profile shows hundreds of thousands of distinct CDR3 sequences, 40% to 60% of them singletons. CDR3 length: 16 amino acids. Germline lookup yields CDR1 MDHEN and CDR2 SYDVKM. Trimming took 2 bases from V and 3 from J; bases not matched to a gene: 10. Flow cytometry had shown expanded CD8+CD57+ cells in the patients chosen for sequencing. About this clonotype: Its antigen is as yet unknown.

The rearrangement uses TRBV28 and TRBJ2-7, with 7 nucleotides matching TRBD2. Input material: sorted CD4+, CD8+, or CD8+CD57+ T cells (not recorded which) from PBMCs. This TCR came from a human donor with aplastic anemia. The CDR3 region has the DNA TGTGCCAGCAGTTTAGAGTCCAGCGGGGTTGTCTACGAGCAGTACTTC. Encoded protein: CASSLESSGVVYEQYF.